A single sample gave rise to the 29 T cell receptor beta chains below, sequenced in a study of blood T cell repertoires in COVID-19. TCRdb keeps only in-frame clones here, not all; method: immunoSEQ multiplex PCR. The sample lists 150,000 to 200,000 clones; around 82% were seen once. Sequenced material: peripheral blood. These receptors were collected from an elderly woman with acute or convalescent COVID-19.

CDR3 bases: TGTGCCAGCAGCTTAGAGGCTAATTCACCCCTCCACTTT. It codes for CASSLEANSPLHF. The rearrangement links TRBV11-3 to TRBJ1-6; D call uncertain. Trimming left V 0 bases short and J 6 bases short, with 3 bases between. The length of the CDR3 is 13 residues. CDR1 SGHNT and CDR2 YENEEA come from the germline V gene.

This clone was detected a few times. V usage is TRBV5-6 and J usage is TRBJ2-1, with 10 bases identical to TRBD2. V was clipped by 0 bases and J by 3 bases; unmatched bases: 6. The CDR3 is 17 amino acids. Germline lookup yields CDR1 SGHDT and CDR2 YYEEEE. The CDR3 loop is CASSLDLAGDLYNEQFF. The CDR3 DNA sequence: TGTGCCAGCAGCTTGGATCTAGCGGGAGACCTCTACAATGAGCAGTTCTTC.

This sequence joins TRBV6-5 and TRBJ2-3; a weak D match, TRBD1 (6 bases). Per germline, CDR1 MNHEY and CDR2 SVGAGI. This CDR3 has 13 amino acids. V lost 6 bases to trimming and J lost 3 bases, with 10 bases between them. The CDR3 reads CASSAGVTDTQYF. In nucleotides, the CDR3 is TGTGCCAGCAGCGCAGGGGTGACAGATACGCAGTATTTT.

This clone was counted between two and nine times. The rearrangement links TRBV19 to TRBJ1-3, with 8 bases matching TRBD1. The germline gives CDR1 LNHDA, CDR2 SQIVND (reference sequence). The CDR3 runs 16 residues. The V gene end was trimmed by 6 bases and the J gene end by 0 bases; junction bases not matched to a gene: 7. This chain's CDR3 is CASSRGTGSSGNTIYF. CDR3 sequence (DNA): TGTGCCAGTAGCCGGGGGACAGGTTCCTCTGGAAACACCATATATTTT. The variable domain in full, completed from reference TRBV19 and TRBJ1-3, reads DGGITQSPKYLFRKEGQNVTLSCEQNLNHDAMYWYRQDPGQGLRLIYYSQIVNDFQKGDIAEGYSVSREKKESFPLTVTSAQKNPTAFYLCASSRGTGSSGNTIYFGEGSWLTVV.

The gene calls are TRBV11-3 and TRBJ2-5; TRBD1 might be the D (6 bases). The CDR3 covers 13 residues. Germline V CDR1 and CDR2: SGHNT, YENEEA. V shed 6 bases and J shed 5 bases, with 13 bases lying between them. Written as DNA, the CDR3 is TGTGCCAGCAGTCCCAGGGGTTCGGAGACCCAGTACTTC. This codes for CASSPRGSETQYF.

The chain recombines TRBV13 with TRBJ2-2; 10 bases are a match to TRBD2. CDR3 length equals 16 residues. J was trimmed by 3 bases and V by 0 bases; bases with no gene match: 1. Germline loops: CDR1 PRHDT, CDR2 FYEKMQ (reference sequence). The CDR3 sequence is CASSLGAGGYTGELFF. CDR3 nucleotide sequence: TGTGCCAGCAGCTTAGGAGCGGGGGGGTACACCGGGGAGCTGTTTTTT.

The CDR3 sequence: CASSSSGVYNEQFF. The CDR3 DNA reads TGTGCCAGCAGCTCTAGCGGGGTGTACAATGAGCAGTTCTTC. V usage is TRBV6-5 and J usage is TRBJ2-1; 9 bases line up with TRBD2. Germline CDR1 MNHEY, CDR2 SVGAGI. The CDR3 is 14 amino acids. The V and J ends lost 6 bases and 4 bases, in that order; junction bases with no gene match: 4.

With regard to this clone: In the same sample, other DNA sequences code for this CDR3. The V gene is TRBV5-6, the J gene TRBJ1-2, with a weak D call TRBD1 (5 bases). V was clipped by 4 bases and J by 4 bases, with 8 bases between them. CDR3 length: 12 residues. CDR1 is SGHDT, CDR2 YYEEEE, per germline. CDR3 DNA: TGTGCCAGCAGCCTAGACAGCTATGGCTACACCTTC. This sequence encodes CASSLDSYGYTF.

The rearrangement uses TRBV7-2 and TRBJ1-2; D remains unclear. Deletions cut 6 bases from V and 5 bases from J, with 16 bases between. The CDR3 covers 14 residues. Germline V gives CDR1 SGHTA, CDR2 FQGNSA. The CDR3, as DNA: TGTGCCAGCAGGCCCCGAGGAGCCGATTATGGCTACACCTTC. It encodes CASRPRGADYGYTF. The full variable domain, completed using reference TRBV7-2 and TRBJ1-2, is GAGVSQSPSNKVTEKGKDVELRCDPISGHTALYWYRQSLGQGLEFLIYFQGNSAPDKSGLPSDRFSAERTGGSVSTLTIQRTQQEDSAVYLCASRPRGADYGYTFGSGTRLTVV.

This clone occurred a few times. The chain links TRBV15 to TRBJ1-5; 7 nucleotides agree with TRBD1. J lost 4 bases, V lost 1 base, and 1 base had no gene match. The CDR3 is 14 residues long. Germline lookup yields CDR1 LNHNV and CDR2 YYDKDF (reference sequence). The CDR3: CATSRVQGNQPQHF. CDR3 DNA: TGTGCCACCAGCAGAGTACAGGGGAATCAGCCCCAGCATTTT.

The chain uses TRBV12-3 or TRBV12-4 and TRBJ1-1; the match to TRBD1 covers 7 bases. This CDR3 has 13 residues. V gave up 2 bases and J gave up 7 bases; unmatched junction bases: 4. CDR3 sequence reads: CASSLRGRGEAFF. The CDR3 nucleotides read TGTGCCAGCAGTTTAAGGGGGCGCGGTGAAGCTTTCTTT.

The gene calls are TRBV7-8 and TRBJ2-1; 7 bases line up with TRBD2. Germline CDR1 SGHVS, CDR2 FQNEAQ. V gave up 4 bases and J gave up 2 bases; unmatched junction bases: 14. The CDR3 is 18 residues long. As DNA, the CDR3 is TGTGCCAGCAGCTCTAGACGGGAGGTCCTATCTACCTACAATGAGCAGTTCTTC. Encoded protein: CASSSRREVLSTYNEQFF.

The chain links TRBV4-1 to TRBJ2-3; weak D call: TRBD2 (5 bases). This CDR3 has 16 residues. Germline V gives CDR1 MGHRA, CDR2 YSYEKL. V lost 0 bases and J lost 3, with 13 bases in between. CDR3 DNA sequence: TGCGCCAGCAGCCAAGAATGGCGCGGGCAGACAGATACGCAGTATTTT. This gives the protein CASSQEWRGQTDTQYF.

The rearrangement uses TRBV4-1 and TRBJ1-5; tentative D call: TRBD1 (5 bases). CDR1 is MGHRA and CDR2 is YSYEKL in the germline V gene. The length of the CDR3 is 14 residues. The ends were cut back, 0 bases at V and 7 bases at J, with 10 bases in the middle. The CDR3 region has the DNA TGCGCCAGCAGCCAAGATTCCGGGGGGCAGCCCCAGCATTTT. As protein: CASSQDSGGQPQHF.

This clone was counted once. The rearrangement uses TRBV5-1 and TRBJ2-5; 13 nucleotides align to TRBD2. The germline V gene encodes CDR1 SGHRS and CDR2 YFSETQ. V was pared by 5 bases and J by 4 bases, with 5 bases of the junction left unmatched. CDR3 size: 15 residues. The CDR3 here is CASRSLAGGRETQYF. CDR3 bases: TGCGCCAGCAGGTCACTAGCGGGGGGGCGAGAGACCCAGTACTTC. The full variable domain, completed using reference TRBV5-1 and TRBJ2-5, is KAGVTQTPRYLIKTRGQQVTLSCSPISGHRSVSWYQQTPGQGLQFLFEYFSETQRNKGNFPGRFSGRQFSNSRSEMNVSTLELGDSALYLCASRSLAGGRETQYFGPGTRLLVL.

This rearrangement joins TRBV24-1 to TRBJ2-7; 7 nucleotides line up with TRBD1. The CDR3 is made up of 14 amino acids. Germline V gene sequence: CDR1 KGHDR, CDR2 SFDVKD. The V gene end was trimmed by 2 bases and the J gene end by 2 bases; junction bases not matched to a gene: 2. The CDR3 spells CATSDSGQTYEQYF. CDR3 DNA: TGTGCCACCAGTGATTCGGGACAGACCTACGAGCAGTACTTC.

The J gene is TRBJ1-1, the V gene TRBV19; 7 positions agree with TRBD1. The CDR3 extends over 14 amino acids. V dropped 6 bases and J dropped 5; count of bases not matched to a gene: 9. Germline V CDR1 and CDR2: LNHDA, SQIVND (reference sequence). Here the CDR3 DNA reads TGTGCCAGTAGCAGACAAGGGGGCACGACTGAAGCTTTCTTT. It encodes CASSRQGGTTEAFF.

This chain joins TRBV27 and TRBJ1-1, with TRBD1 matching over 8 bases. Germline V gives CDR1 MNHEY, CDR2 SMNVEV (reference sequence). The length of the CDR3 is 12 residues. J was trimmed by 8 bases and V by 5 bases; bases with no gene match: 4. In DNA, the CDR3 is TGTGCCAGCAGTCATGGACAGGGCGAAGCTTTCTTT. Its protein is CASSHGQGEAFF.

V usage is TRBV11-2 and J usage is TRBJ2-5, with D maybe TRBD2 (6 bases). Trimming took off 5 bases at V and 4 bases at J, with 14 bases between the two ends. This CDR3 spans 14 amino acids. Per the germline V gene, CDR1 is SGHAT and CDR2 is FQNNGV. In DNA form, the CDR3 reads TGTGCCAGCAGCCGCCCGGACGGGAGAGAGACCCAGTACTTC. Its translation is CASSRPDGRETQYF.

As to this clone: The same CDR3 also results from other DNA sequences found in this sample. This chain connects TRBV5-5 to TRBJ1-5; D gene uncertain. V was pared by 0 bases and J by 2 bases, with 6 bases between. The CDR3 length is 14 residues. CDR1 is SGHKS, CDR2 YYEKEE, per germline (reference sequence). The CDR3 DNA reads as TGTGCCAGCAGCTTGGCAGTGGGCAATCAGCCCCAGCATTTT. Protein: CASSLAVGNQPQHF.

This rearrangement joins TRBV27 to TRBJ2-1, with 8 bases lining up with TRBD2. This CDR3 contains 18 residues. Per the germline V gene, CDR1 is MNHEY and CDR2 is SMNVEV (reference sequence). Losses at the gene ends were 3 bases for V and 8 bases for J; bases not matched to a gene: 18. The CDR3 region is CASSLTPLGGGHIDEQFF. The CDR3 nucleotides read TGTGCCAGCAGTTTGACTCCCCTCGGGGGGGGGCATATAGATGAGCAGTTCTTC.

The chain uses TRBV7-8 and TRBJ2-1; possibly TRBD2 for D (6 bases). This CDR3 is 14 amino acids long. V was shortened by 4 bases and J by 8 bases, with 15 bases between the two germline ends. From germline, CDR1 is SGHVS and CDR2 FQNEAQ. The CDR3 here is CASSSTRTIDEQFF. CDR3 bases: TGTGCCAGCAGCTCTACGCGGACTATCGATGAGCAGTTCTTC.

The chain couples TRBV5-1 to TRBJ2-3; D unresolved. Germline V gene sequence: CDR1 SGHRS, CDR2 YFSETQ. V was cut by 0 bases and J by 3 bases, with 8 bases left in between. CDR3 length: 14 amino acids. The CDR3 DNA reads as TGCGCCAGCAGCTTGGTCCTAGGTACAGATACGCAGTATTTT. Translated, it gives CASSLVLGTDTQYF. The full variable domain, completed using reference TRBV5-1 and TRBJ2-3, is KAGVTQTPRYLIKTRGQQVTLSCSPISGHRSVSWYQQTPGQGLQFLFEYFSETQRNKGNFPGRFSGRQFSNSRSEMNVSTLELGDSALYLCASSLVLGTDTQYFGPGTRLTVL.

CDR3 in amino acids: CASSLGRTGSYEQYF. The CDR3 DNA is TGTGCCAGCAGCTTAGGTCGGACAGGGTCCTACGAGCAGTACTTC. This chain links TRBV7-2 with TRBJ2-7; 8 bases fit TRBD1. The J segment lost 1 base and the V segment lost 1 base, leaving 3 bases of the junction unmatched. Germline V CDR1 and CDR2: SGHTA, FQGNSA. CDR3 length: 15 residues.

This clone was detected only once. The gene calls are TRBV6-5 and TRBJ1-5; the D gene is possibly TRBD1 (5 bases). Per the germline V gene, CDR1 is MNHEY and CDR2 is SVGAGI. The germline V and J ends were trimmed by 6 bases and 3 bases, with 15 bases remaining between them. The CDR3 is 15 amino acids. CDR3 region: CASSVGAGNNQPQHF. The CDR3 nucleotides are TGTGCCAGCAGCGTAGGGGCAGGGAACAATCAGCCCCAGCATTTT.

The CDR3 is CASSPGPGQETQYF. CDR3 in DNA: TGCGCCAGCAGCCCCGGACCGGGGCAAGAGACCCAGTACTTC. The rearrangement links TRBV4-1 to TRBJ2-5, with D maybe TRBD2 (5 bases). The V and J ends lost 4 bases and 2 bases respectively, with 11 bases between them. Germline V gene lookup returns CDR1 MGHRA and CDR2 YSYEKL. This CDR3 has 14 amino acids.

J is TRBJ1-6 and V is TRBV19; no reliable D call. The CDR3 length is 15 residues. The germline V and J ends were trimmed by 3 bases and 8 bases, with 14 bases remaining between them. Germline loops: CDR1 LNHDA, CDR2 SQIVND (reference sequence). CDR3 amino acids: CASSMVSGSYSPLHF. In DNA, the CDR3 is TGTGCCAGTAGTATGGTTTCAGGCTCATATTCACCCCTCCACTTT.

This clone has only a few counts. The same CDR3 is also encoded by other DNA sequences in this sample. The chain recombines TRBV9 with TRBJ2-7, with 8 bases lining up with TRBD1. The V gene's germline CDR1 is SGDLS and CDR2 YYNGEE. V gave up 0 bases and J gave up 2 bases; unmatched junction bases: 1. CDR3 length: 14 amino acids. DNA of the CDR3: TGTGCCAGCAGCGTAGGGACAGGGACCTACGAGCAGTACTTC. Translation gives CASSVGTGTYEQYF.

This clone appeared a few times. The rearrangement joins TRBV29-1 to TRBJ2-7, with D possibly being TRBD1 (5 bases). The CDR3 spans 15 residues. V lost 6 bases, J lost 1 base, and 19 bases lay in between. Germline assignment: CDR1 SQVTM and CDR2 ANQGSEA. The CDR3 is CSVTKQEIHSYEQYF. As DNA, the CDR3 is TGCAGCGTCACGAAACAGGAGATCCATTCCTACGAGCAGTACTTC.